The 30 T cell receptor beta chains listed next were all sequenced from one sample in a study of cytomegalovirus exposure and HLA in healthy donors. The PCR was carried out with 60 Vbeta primers and 13 Jbeta primers. Repertoires were generated with immunoSEQ multiplex PCR, while TCRdb's copy carries only in-frame clones and drops some. The table records 150,000 to 200,000 clones, roughly four fifths of them present only once. The sequencing sample was made of PBMCs. These receptors originate from a woman between 40 and 55 years old in good health and CMV-seronegative.

The chain carries TRBV11-1 and TRBJ2-7, with 8 bases identical to TRBD1. The trim removed 5 bases at V and 2 bases at J, leaving 8 bases unmatched. The CDR3 runs 15 residues. Germline V gene data show CDR1 as SGHAT and CDR2 as FQDESV (reference sequence). The CDR3 DNA reads as TGTGCCAGCAGCCCGGACAGGGTGGGGGCCTACGAGCAGTACTTC. It encodes CASSPDRVGAYEQYF.

The V and J genes are TRBV5-1 and TRBJ2-7; 9 bases are a match to TRBD1. The V gene's germline CDR1 is SGHRS and CDR2 YFSETQ. The J segment lost 3 bases and the V segment lost 0 bases, leaving 1 base of the junction unmatched. This CDR3 is built from 14 residues. The CDR3 reads CASSLGGQGYEQYF. Written as DNA, the CDR3 is TGCGCCAGCAGCTTGGGGGGACAGGGCTACGAGCAGTACTTC. The variable domain in full, with the rest retrieved from reference TRBV5-1 and TRBJ2-7, is KAGVTQTPRYLIKTRGQQVTLSCSPISGHRSVSWYQQTPGQGLQFLFEYFSETQRNKGNFPGRFSGRQFSNSRSEMNVSTLELGDSALYLCASSLGGQGYEQYFGPGTRLTVT.

This chain connects TRBV13 to TRBJ2-1; 9 bases match TRBD1. Germline-derived CDR1 and CDR2 are PRHDT and FYEKMQ (reference sequence). The CDR3 sequence is 16 residues long. The junction had 6 bases not matched to a gene; V was cut back by 5 bases and J by 1 base. The chain's CDR3 is CASSPGTGSSYNEQFF. CDR3 DNA: TGTGCCAGCAGCCCCGGGACAGGGAGTTCCTACAATGAGCAGTTCTTC.

This sequence joins TRBV9 and TRBJ1-1; 8 bases fit TRBD1. Per the germline V gene, CDR1 is SGDLS and CDR2 is YYNGEE. Germline trimming cut 3 bases from V and 0 bases from J; bases unmatched to any gene: 10. The CDR3 has 17 amino acids. The CDR3 loop is CASSGWTGTFMNTEAFF. The CDR3 nucleotides are TGTGCCAGCAGCGGGTGGACAGGGACCTTCATGAACACTGAAGCTTTCTTT.

This chain uses TRBV18 with TRBJ2-7; 15 bases map to TRBD2. Germline-derived CDR1 and CDR2 are KGHSH and LQKENI. The CDR3 runs 16 residues. The trim removed 5 bases at V and 5 bases at J, leaving 7 bases unmatched. The CDR3 region is CASSSGLAGGLDEQYF. The CDR3, as DNA: TGTGCCAGCTCATCAGGACTAGCGGGGGGGCTGGACGAGCAGTACTTC.

The chain is built from TRBV2 and TRBJ1-1; 9 positions agree with TRBD1. The CDR3 loop spans 16 amino acids. The V gene end was trimmed by 3 bases and the J gene end by 6 bases; junction bases not matched to a gene: 11. Germline loops: CDR1 SNHLY, CDR2 FYNNEI. CDR3 region: CASSEITPGTGSEAFF. CDR3 nucleotides: TGTGCCAGCAGTGAGATAACACCCGGGACAGGGTCTGAAGCTTTCTTT.

The rearrangement joins TRBV19 to TRBJ2-2; D perhaps matches TRBD2 (6 bases). The CDR3 has 15 amino acids. V lost 6 bases and J 4 bases, leaving 15 bases between the germline ends. Per the germline V gene, CDR1 is LNHDA and CDR2 is SQIVND (reference sequence). The CDR3 spells CASRKGQGGTGELFF. The CDR3 nucleotides are TGTGCCAGTAGAAAGGGGCAGGGAGGCACCGGGGAGCTGTTTTTT.

This rearrangement joins TRBV5-1 to TRBJ1-1; 7 bases are shared with TRBD1. The CDR3 totals 15 residues. V lost 0 bases and J lost 6; bases outside the gene matches: 8. Germline V gene data show CDR1 as SGHRS and CDR2 as YFSETQ. CDR3 sequence (DNA): TGCGCCAGCAGCTTGGCATTGACAGGGAAGGCTGAAGCTTTCTTT. Residues: CASSLALTGKAEAFF.

This chain's CDR3 is CASSRPGLAGGTGELFF. In nucleotides, the CDR3 is TGTGCCAGCTCACGTCCGGGACTAGCGGGAGGCACCGGGGAGCTGTTTTTT. The chain is built from TRBV18 and TRBJ2-2; 15 bases are a match to TRBD2. The ends lost 4 bases at V and 4 bases at J; junction bases unmatched: 4. The CDR3 runs to 17 residues. Germline-derived CDR1 and CDR2 are KGHSH and LQKENI.

V and J are TRBV27 and TRBJ2-1; the match to TRBD2 covers 8 bases. The CDR3 contains 16 residues. The trim removed 2 bases at V and 4 bases at J, leaving 7 bases unmatched. Germline V gene sequence: CDR1 MNHEY, CDR2 SMNVEV (reference sequence). DNA for the CDR3: TGTGCCAGCAGTTTAGGAGAACTAGCGGTATACAATGAGCAGTTCTTC. It codes for CASSLGELAVYNEQFF.

This clone was picked up a small number of times. V is TRBV19 and J is TRBJ1-2; 8 bases align to TRBD1. V gave up 5 bases and J gave up 3 bases; unmatched junction bases: 2. From germline, CDR1 is LNHDA and CDR2 SQIVND (reference sequence). The CDR3 has 13 amino acids. CDR3 residues: CASSPGGDYGYTF. The CDR3 coding sequence is TGTGCCAGTAGTCCAGGGGGCGACTATGGCTACACCTTC.

The V gene is TRBV5-1, the J gene TRBJ2-7; 12 bases align to TRBD1. The junction had 9 bases not matched to a gene; V was cut back by 4 bases and J by 7 bases. From germline, CDR1 is SGHRS and CDR2 YFSETQ. CDR3 length equals 15 residues. CDR3 in DNA: TGCGCCAGCAGCAGCGGGACAGGGGGCTGGGGAGAGCAGTACTTC. This gives the protein CASSSGTGGWGEQYF.

This clone occurred a few times. This chain links TRBV5-1 with TRBJ2-5; 8 bases agree with TRBD2. Trimming cost V 4 bases and J 3 bases; bases outside gene matches: 8. This CDR3 spans 15 amino acids. The germline V gene encodes CDR1 SGHRS and CDR2 YFSETQ. CDR3: CASSAGGEEKETQYF. The CDR3 bases are TGCGCCAGCAGCGCCGGGGGGGAGGAAAAAGAGACCCAGTACTTC.

This rearrangement joins TRBV5-6 to TRBJ2-1, with a possible D match to TRBD2 (6 bases). CDR1 and CDR2 (germline): SGHDT, YYEEEE. The CDR3 loop spans 16 amino acids. With 0 bases removed from V and 5 bases from J, the gap between germline ends came to 15 bases. The CDR3 spells CASSLAPRLGHNEQFF. The CDR3 DNA is TGTGCCAGCAGCTTGGCCCCGAGACTAGGTCACAATGAGCAGTTCTTC.

This rearrangement joins TRBV27 to TRBJ2-2, with a tentative D call TRBD1 (6 bases). Germline values: CDR1 MNHEY, CDR2 SMNVEV (reference sequence). The CDR3 loop spans 14 amino acids. V was shortened by 6 bases and J by 5 bases, with 13 bases between the two germline ends. For the CDR3, the DNA is TGTGCCAGCAGCCCCATCACAGGGACCGGGGAGCTGTTTTTT. It encodes CASSPITGTGELFF.

This chain uses TRBV5-1 with TRBJ2-5; the match to TRBD2 covers 12 bases. With 4 bases clipped from V and 4 bases from J, the junction kept 5 bases outside the gene matches. Germline V gives CDR1 SGHRS, CDR2 YFSETQ. The CDR3 is made up of 15 amino acids. CDR3 sequence (DNA): TGCGCCAGCAGCCTGACTAGCGGGAGTGGAGAGACCCAGTACTTC. It yields the protein CASSLTSGSGETQYF.

The J gene is TRBJ1-2, the V gene TRBV6-1; the D is unclear. In germline, CDR1 is MNHNS, CDR2 SASEGT. Trimming pared 9 bases from V and 0 bases from J, leaving 11 bases between. The CDR3 is 13 residues long. The CDR3 loop reads CASEIFSNYGYTF. CDR3 DNA: TGTGCCAGTGAGATCTTTTCTAACTATGGCTACACCTTC.

This clone was picked up one time. The chain combines TRBV7-6 with TRBJ2-1; TRBD1 matches at 8 bases. V gave up 5 bases and J gave up 5 bases; unmatched junction bases: 14. Germline V lookup: CDR1 SGHVS, CDR2 FNYEAQ. This CDR3 is built from 17 residues. DNA for the CDR3: TGTGCCAGCAGCCCCCTCGCCGGGACAGGAGCTAACAATGAGCAGTTCTTC. Translated, it gives CASSPLAGTGANNEQFF.

This chain uses TRBV2 with TRBJ2-5; maybe TRBD1 (6 bases). V was clipped by 5 bases and J by 5 bases, with 12 bases between them. The CDR3 has 13 amino acids. The germline CDR1 and CDR2 sequences are SNHLY and FYNNEI. CDR3: CASSRDTQETQYF. In DNA, the CDR3 is TGTGCCAGCAGTCGGGACACCCAGGAGACCCAGTACTTC. The variable domain in full, completed from reference TRBV2 and TRBJ2-5, reads EPEVTQTPSHQVTQMGQEVILRCVPISNHLYFYWYRQILGQKVEFLVSFYNNEISEKSEIFDDQFSVERPDGSNFTLKIRSTKLEDSAMYFCASSRDTQETQYFGPGTRLLVL.

The chain joins TRBV29-1 to TRBJ1-2, with a weak D call TRBD1 (5 bases). Germline V gene data show CDR1 as SQVTM and CDR2 as ANQGSEA. V lost 0 bases to trimming and J lost 8 bases, with 10 bases between them. This CDR3 comprises 12 residues. CDR3 in amino acids: CSVEDRGYGYTF. The DNA for the CDR3 is TGCAGCGTTGAAGATCGGGGGTACGGCTACACCTTC.

The rearrangement joins TRBV27 to TRBJ2-1; 7 bases align to TRBD2. The germline CDR1 and CDR2 sequences are MNHEY and SMNVEV (reference sequence). V shed 2 bases, J shed 8 bases, and the junction held 6 bases outside the gene matches. CDR3 length: 14 amino acids. DNA for the CDR3: TGTGCCAGCAGTTTAACGGGGGGAATGGATGAGCAGTTCTTC. Its protein product is CASSLTGGMDEQFF.

The V call is TRBV5-4, the J call TRBJ1-2; 9 bases map to TRBD1. The CDR3 is made up of 14 amino acids. Germline CDR1 is SGHNT and CDR2 is YYREEE (reference sequence). Germline trimming cut 4 bases from V and 6 bases from J; bases unmatched to any gene: 7. CDR3 amino acids: CASSQGQGEDGYTF. The CDR3 nucleotides read TGTGCCAGCAGCCAGGGACAGGGAGAGGATGGCTACACCTTC.

The CDR3 region is CAITSGSGTEAFF. The CDR3 DNA is TGTGCCATCACTTCCGGGTCGGGGACTGAAGCTTTCTTT. J is TRBJ1-1 and V is TRBV10-3; D unresolved. CDR3 length: 13 amino acids. CDR1 and CDR2 from the germline V gene are ENHRY and SYGVKD. V was cut by 7 bases and J by 5 bases, with 14 bases left in between.

This clone came up once. V gene TRBV5-4 combines with J gene TRBJ1-5, with 10 bases aligning to TRBD1. The CDR3 runs to 15 residues. Germline loops: CDR1 SGHNT, CDR2 YYREEE (reference sequence). The trim removed 0 bases at V and 5 bases at J, leaving 2 bases unmatched. CDR3 bases: TGTGCCAGCAGCTTGGATGGGACAGGGGATCAGCCCCAGCATTTT. Translating gives CASSLDGTGDQPQHF.

This clone appeared once. V gene TRBV11-3 combines with J gene TRBJ2-5; 9 bases fit TRBD2. Germline CDR1 and CDR2: SGHNT and YENEEA. V gave up 1 base and J gave up 2 bases; unmatched junction bases: 5. CDR3 length: 16 residues. CDR3 DNA sequence: TGTGCCAGCAGCTTAGGGCTAGCGGGGCTTCAAGAGACCCAGTACTTC. Translated, it gives CASSLGLAGLQETQYF. The entire variable domain, with the rest obtained from reference TRBV11-3 and TRBJ2-5, is as follows: EAGVVQSPRYKIIEKKQPVAFWCNPISGHNTLYWYLQNLGQGPELLIRYENEEAVDDSQLPKDRFSAERLKGVDSTLKIQPAELGDSAVYLCASSLGLAGLQETQYFGPGTRLLVL.

The V and J genes are TRBV30 and TRBJ2-1, with D tentatively TRBD1 (6 bases). This CDR3 is 16 amino acids long. V lost 0 bases to trimming and J lost 0 bases, with 12 bases between them. Germline V lookup: CDR1 GTSNPN, CDR2 SVGIG (reference sequence). This CDR3 reads CAWSVPGQNSYNEQFF. The CDR3 bases are TGTGCCTGGAGTGTACCGGGACAAAACTCCTACAATGAGCAGTTCTTC.

This clone was counted only a few times. V gene TRBV5-1 combines with J gene TRBJ1-1; D is perhaps TRBD1 (6 bases). Deletions cut 0 bases from V and 1 base from J, with 10 bases between. The CDR3 loop spans 15 amino acids. CDR1 and CDR2 from the germline V gene are SGHRS and YFSETQ. The CDR3 nucleotides are TGCGCCAGCAGCTTGGAGGGGGGGTGGAACACTGAAGCTTTCTTT. As protein: CASSLEGGWNTEAFF.

The V call is TRBV2, the J call TRBJ2-2; TRBD2 matches 10 bases. V shed 7 bases and J 4 bases; nucleotides not matched to a gene: 6. Germline lookup yields CDR1 SNHLY and CDR2 FYNNEI. The CDR3 extends over 15 amino acids. The CDR3 reads CASKISSGSTGELFF. CDR3 coding DNA: TGTGCCAGCAAGATATCTAGCGGGAGCACCGGGGAGCTGTTTTTT.

The chain is built from TRBV27 and TRBJ2-1; D is perhaps TRBD1 (6 bases). V was shortened by 2 bases and J by 7 bases, with 12 bases between the two germline ends. CDR1 is MNHEY and CDR2 is SMNVEV in the germline V gene (reference sequence). The CDR3 is 14 residues long. The CDR3 DNA follows: TGTGCCAGCAGTTTAACCCCCGGACAGAATGAGCAGTTCTTC. It yields the protein CASSLTPGQNEQFF.

The rearrangement joins TRBV7-2 to TRBJ2-7, with 7 bases that match TRBD2. Germline V gene lookup returns CDR1 SGHTA and CDR2 FQGNSA. V lost 5 bases and J lost 0; bases outside the gene matches: 10. This CDR3 has 16 residues. The CDR3 is CASSLLADPSSYEQYF. The DNA of the CDR3 is TGTGCCAGCAGCCTTCTAGCGGACCCGAGCTCCTACGAGCAGTACTTC.